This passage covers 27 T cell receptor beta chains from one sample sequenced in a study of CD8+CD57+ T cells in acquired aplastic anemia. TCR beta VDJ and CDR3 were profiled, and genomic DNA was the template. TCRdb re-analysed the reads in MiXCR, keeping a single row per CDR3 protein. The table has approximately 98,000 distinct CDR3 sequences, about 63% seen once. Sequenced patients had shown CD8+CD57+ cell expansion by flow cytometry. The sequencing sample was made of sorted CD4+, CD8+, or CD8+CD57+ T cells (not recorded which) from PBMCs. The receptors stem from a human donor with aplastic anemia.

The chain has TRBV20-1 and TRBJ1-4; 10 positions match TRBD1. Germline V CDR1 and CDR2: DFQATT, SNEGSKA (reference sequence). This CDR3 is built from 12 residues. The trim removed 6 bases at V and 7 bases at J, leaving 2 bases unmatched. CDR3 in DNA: TGCAGTGCCCGGACAGGGGGTGAAAAACTGTTTTTT. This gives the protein CSARTGGEKLFF.

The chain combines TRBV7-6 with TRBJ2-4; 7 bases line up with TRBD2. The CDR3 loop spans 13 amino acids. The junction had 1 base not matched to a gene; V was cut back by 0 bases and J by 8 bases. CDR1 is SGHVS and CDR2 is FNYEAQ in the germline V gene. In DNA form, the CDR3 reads TGTGCCAGCAGCTTAGCGGGGGGGGACATTCAGTACTTC. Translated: CASSLAGGDIQYF.

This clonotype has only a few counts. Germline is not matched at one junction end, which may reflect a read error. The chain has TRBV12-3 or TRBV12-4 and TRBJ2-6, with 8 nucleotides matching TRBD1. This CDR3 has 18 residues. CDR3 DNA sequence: TGTACCAGCAGTTTAGCTGAGACAGGGGACTCTGGGGCCAACGTCCTGACTTTC. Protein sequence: CTSSLAETGDSGANVLTF.

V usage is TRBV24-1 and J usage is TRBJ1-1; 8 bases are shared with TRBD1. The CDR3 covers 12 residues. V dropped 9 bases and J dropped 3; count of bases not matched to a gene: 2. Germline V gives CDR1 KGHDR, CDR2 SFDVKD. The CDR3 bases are TGTGCCACCGCACAGGGGGACACTGAAGCTTTCTTT. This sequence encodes CATAQGDTEAFF.

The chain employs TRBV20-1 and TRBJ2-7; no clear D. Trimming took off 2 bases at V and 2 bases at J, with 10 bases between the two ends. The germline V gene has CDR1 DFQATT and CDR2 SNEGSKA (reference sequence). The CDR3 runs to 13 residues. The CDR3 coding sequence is TGCAGTGCTAGATTTGCGGATCCCTACGAGCAGTACTTC. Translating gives CSARFADPYEQYF.

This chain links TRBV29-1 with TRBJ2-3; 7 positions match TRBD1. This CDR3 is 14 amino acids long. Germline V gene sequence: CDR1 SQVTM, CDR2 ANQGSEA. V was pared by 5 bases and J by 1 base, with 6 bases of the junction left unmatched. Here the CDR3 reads CSVSGQVRTDTQYF. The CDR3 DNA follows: TGCAGCGTTTCCGGACAGGTGCGCACAGATACGCAGTATTTT.

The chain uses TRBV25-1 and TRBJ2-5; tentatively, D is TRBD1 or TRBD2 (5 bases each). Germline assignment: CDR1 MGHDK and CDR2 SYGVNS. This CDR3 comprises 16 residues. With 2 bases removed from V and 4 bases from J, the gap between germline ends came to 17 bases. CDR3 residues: CASSEHRHVGGETQYF. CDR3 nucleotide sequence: TGTGCCAGCAGTGAACACCGACATGTTGGGGGAGAGACCCAGTACTTC.

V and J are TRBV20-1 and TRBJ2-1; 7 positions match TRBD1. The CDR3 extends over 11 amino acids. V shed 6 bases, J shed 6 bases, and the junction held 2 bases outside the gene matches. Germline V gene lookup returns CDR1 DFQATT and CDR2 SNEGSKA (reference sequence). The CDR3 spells CSAGTANEQFF. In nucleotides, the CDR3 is TGCAGTGCCGGGACAGCCAATGAGCAGTTCTTC.

The CDR3 here is CASSVNGLEQFF. As DNA, the CDR3 is TGTGCCAGCAGCGTAAACGGCCTAGAGCAGTTCTTC. This chain connects TRBV7-2 to TRBJ2-1; D is uncertain. The CDR3 is 12 amino acids. Germline values: CDR1 SGHTA, CDR2 FQGNSA. Trimming removed 5 bases at V and 10 bases at J, with 12 bases between.

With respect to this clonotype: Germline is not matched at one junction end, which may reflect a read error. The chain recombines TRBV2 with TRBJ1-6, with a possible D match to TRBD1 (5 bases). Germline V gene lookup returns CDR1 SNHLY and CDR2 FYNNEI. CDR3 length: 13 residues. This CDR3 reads CASTSGGNSPLRF. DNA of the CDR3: TGTGCCAGCACTTCCGGGGGGAATTCACCCCTCCGCTTT.

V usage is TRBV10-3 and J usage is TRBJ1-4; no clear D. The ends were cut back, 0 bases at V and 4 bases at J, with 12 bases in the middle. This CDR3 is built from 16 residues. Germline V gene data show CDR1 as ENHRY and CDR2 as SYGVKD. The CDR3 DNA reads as TGTGCCATCAGTGAGTCGTTGACGGCGTATAATGAAAAACTGTTTTTT. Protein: CAISESLTAYNEKLFF.

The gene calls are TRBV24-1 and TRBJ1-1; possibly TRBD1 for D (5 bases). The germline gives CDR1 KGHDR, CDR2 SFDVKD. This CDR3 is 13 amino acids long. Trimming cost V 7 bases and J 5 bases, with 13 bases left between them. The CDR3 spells CATRGAGWTEAFF. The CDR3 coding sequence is TGTGCCACCAGGGGAGCAGGGTGGACTGAAGCTTTCTTT.

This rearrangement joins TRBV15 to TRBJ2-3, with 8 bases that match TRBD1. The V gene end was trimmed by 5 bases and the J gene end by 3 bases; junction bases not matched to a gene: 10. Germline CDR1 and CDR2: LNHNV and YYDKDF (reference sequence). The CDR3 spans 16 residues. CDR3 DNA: TGTGCCACCAGCTTAATCCGGGACAGGTTGACAGATACGCAGTATTTT. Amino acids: CATSLIRDRLTDTQYF.

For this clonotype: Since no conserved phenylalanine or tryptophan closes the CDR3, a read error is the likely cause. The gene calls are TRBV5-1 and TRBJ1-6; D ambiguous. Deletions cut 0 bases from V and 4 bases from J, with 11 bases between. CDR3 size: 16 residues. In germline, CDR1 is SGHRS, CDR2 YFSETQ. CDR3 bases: TGCGCCAGCAGCTTGGTGCCGGAATCTTATAATTCACCCCTCCACTCT. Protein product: CASSLVPESYNSPLHS.

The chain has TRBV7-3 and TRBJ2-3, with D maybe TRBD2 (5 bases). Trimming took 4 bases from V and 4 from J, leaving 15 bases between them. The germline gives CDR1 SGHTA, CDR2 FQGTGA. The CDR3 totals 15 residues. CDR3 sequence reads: CASSSGSVSADTQYF. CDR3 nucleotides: TGTGCCAGCAGCTCGGGGAGCGTGAGCGCAGATACGCAGTATTTT. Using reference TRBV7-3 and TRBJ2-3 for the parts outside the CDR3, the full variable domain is GAGVSQTPSNKVTEKGKYVELRCDPISGHTALYWYRQSLGQGPEFLIYFQGTGAADDSGLPNDRFFAVRPEGSVSTLKIQRTERGDSAVYLCASSSGSVSADTQYFGPGTRLTVL.

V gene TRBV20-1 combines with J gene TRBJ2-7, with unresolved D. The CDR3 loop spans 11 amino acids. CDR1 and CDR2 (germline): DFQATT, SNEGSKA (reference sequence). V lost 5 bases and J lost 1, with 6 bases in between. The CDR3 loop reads CSAGGSYEQYF. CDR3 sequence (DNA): TGCAGTGCTGGTGGATCCTACGAGCAGTACTTC.

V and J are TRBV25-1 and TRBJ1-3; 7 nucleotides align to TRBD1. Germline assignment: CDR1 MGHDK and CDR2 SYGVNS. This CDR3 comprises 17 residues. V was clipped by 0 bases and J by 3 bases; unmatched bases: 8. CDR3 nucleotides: TGTGCCAGCAGTGAATATCTCCTCCGGGACAGTGGAAACACCATATATTTT. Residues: CASSEYLLRDSGNTIYF.

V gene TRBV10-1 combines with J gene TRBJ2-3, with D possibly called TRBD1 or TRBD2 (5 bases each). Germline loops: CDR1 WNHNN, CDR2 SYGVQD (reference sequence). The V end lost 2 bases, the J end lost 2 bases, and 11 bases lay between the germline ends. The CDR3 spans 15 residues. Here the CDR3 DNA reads TGCGCCAGCAGTGAGCTACGGGACCTCACAGATACGCAGTATTTT. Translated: CASSELRDLTDTQYF.

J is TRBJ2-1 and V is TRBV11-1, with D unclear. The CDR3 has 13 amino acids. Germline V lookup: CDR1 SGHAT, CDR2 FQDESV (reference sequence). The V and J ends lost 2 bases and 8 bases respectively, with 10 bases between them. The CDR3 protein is CASSLTSSDEQFF. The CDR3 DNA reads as TGTGCCAGCAGCTTAACCAGCTCCGATGAGCAGTTCTTC.

In DNA, the CDR3 is TGTGCCAGTAGTATAGATCAAAGTTGGCCTGGGGCTTTCTTT. Encoded protein: CASSIDQSWPGAFF. The chain carries TRBV19 and TRBJ1-1; D ambiguous. The ends were cut back, 0 bases at V and 11 bases at J, with 16 bases in the middle. The CDR3 length is 14 residues. The V gene's germline CDR1 is LNHDA and CDR2 SQIVND (reference sequence). Filled out from reference TRBV19 and TRBJ1-1, the complete variable domain reads DGGITQSPKYLFRKEGQNVTLSCEQNLNHDAMYWYRQDPGQGLRLIYYSQIVNDFQKGDIAEGYSVSREKKESFPLTVTSAQKNPTAFYLCASSIDQSWPGAFFGQGTRLTVV.

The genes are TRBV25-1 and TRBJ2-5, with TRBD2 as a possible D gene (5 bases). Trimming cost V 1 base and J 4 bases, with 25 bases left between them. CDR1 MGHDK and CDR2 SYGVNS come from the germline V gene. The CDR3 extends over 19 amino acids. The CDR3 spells CASSESPVRAIIYGETQYF. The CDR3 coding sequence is TGTGCCAGCAGTGAATCACCCGTGAGGGCCATTATATACGGAGAGACCCAGTACTTC.

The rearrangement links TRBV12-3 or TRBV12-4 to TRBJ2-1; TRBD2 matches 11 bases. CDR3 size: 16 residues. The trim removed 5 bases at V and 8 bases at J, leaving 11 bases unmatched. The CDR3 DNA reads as TGTGCCAGCAGTGAAACTAGCGGGGGTCGAGGGGATGAGCAGTTCTTC. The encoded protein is CASSETSGGRGDEQFF.

The CDR3 reads CASSLRPETQYF. The DNA for the CDR3 is TGTGCCAGCAGCTTACGGCCGGAGACCCAGTACTTC. The rearrangement links TRBV7-2 to TRBJ2-5; D is unclear. The V end lost 2 bases, the J end lost 5 bases, and 6 bases lay between the germline ends. The germline gives CDR1 SGHTA, CDR2 FQGNSA. The CDR3 spans 12 residues.

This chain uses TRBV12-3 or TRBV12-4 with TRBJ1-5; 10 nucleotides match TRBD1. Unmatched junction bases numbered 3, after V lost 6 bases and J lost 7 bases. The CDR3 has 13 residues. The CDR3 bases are TGTGCCAGCAGGCGGACAGGGGGGCAGCCCCAGCATTTT. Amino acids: CASRRTGGQPQHF.

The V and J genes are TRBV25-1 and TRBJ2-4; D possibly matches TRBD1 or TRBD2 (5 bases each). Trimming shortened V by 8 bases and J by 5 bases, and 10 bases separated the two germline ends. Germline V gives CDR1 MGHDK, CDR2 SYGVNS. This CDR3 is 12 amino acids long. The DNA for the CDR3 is TGTGCCAGCGCTCAGGGAGAAAACATTCAGTACTTC. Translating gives CASAQGENIQYF. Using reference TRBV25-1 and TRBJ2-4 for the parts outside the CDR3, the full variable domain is EADIYQTPRYLVIGTGKKITLECSQTMGHDKMYWYQQDPGMELHLIHYSYGVNSTEKGDLSSESTVSRIRTEHFPLTLESARPSHTSQYLCASAQGENIQYFGAGTRLSVL.

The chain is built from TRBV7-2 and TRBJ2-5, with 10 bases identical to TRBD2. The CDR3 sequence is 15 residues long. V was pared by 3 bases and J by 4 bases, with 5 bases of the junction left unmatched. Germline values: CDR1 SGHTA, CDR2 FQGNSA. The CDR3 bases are TGTGCCAGCAGCTTGCAGCGGGGGGGCGGAGAGACCCAGTACTTC. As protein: CASSLQRGGGETQYF.

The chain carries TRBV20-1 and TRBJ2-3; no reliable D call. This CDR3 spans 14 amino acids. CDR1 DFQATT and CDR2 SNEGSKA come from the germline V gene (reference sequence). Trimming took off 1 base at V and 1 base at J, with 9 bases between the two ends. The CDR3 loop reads CSARGRARTDTQYF. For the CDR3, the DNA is TGCAGTGCTAGAGGTCGAGCCCGCACAGATACGCAGTATTTT.